Listed here is a single T cell receptor beta chain. Its specificity is not known. This sample is drawn from a study of somatic mutations in cytotoxic T cells in rheumatoid arthritis. Notes on the study in general: A finding that went unadjusted for multiple comparisons was the slight underrepresentation of TRBV07 in rheumatoid arthritis patients. Rising age went with increasing CD8+ clonality in rheumatoid arthritis patients; healthy controls showed no such increase.

TCRdb's copy holds only in-frame clones and misses some; the assay was immunoSEQ multiplex PCR. Of 9,000 to 13,000 clones in the sample, around three quarters are singletons; the top ten hold about 40%. The CDR3 has 16 residues. V lost 0 bases to trimming and J lost 0 bases; unmatched junction nucleotides: 2. Per the germline V gene, CDR1 is LGHNA and CDR2 is YNFKEQ. This TCR was sampled from a man in his 60s in good health. The sequenced material came from CD8+ T cells sorted from blood. V is TRBV4-2 and J is TRBJ2-3, with 8 bases aligning to TRBD2. CDR3: CASSQDRGGSTDTQYF. The CDR3 DNA reads as TGTGCCAGCAGCCAAGACCGGGGGGGGAGCACAGATACGCAGTATTTT.